This T cell receptor (beta chain) originates from a study of beta chain features in type 1 diabetes. General study points: All four CD4+ subsets of Type 1 diabetes patients contained TCRB CDR3s that were moderately but significantly shorter.

This clone was picked up a small number of times. The antigen is undetermined. Sort purity for all populations was recorded as exceeding 98%. Every bit of the isolated RNA underwent reverse transcription, so sequencing read expressed TCRB transcripts. The repertoire was sequenced with immunoSEQ multiplex PCR; TCRdb's copy has only in-frame clones and lacks some. Of roughly 290,000 clones in the sample, roughly 15% were seen once. The receptor was derived from a young man with type 1 diabetes. Source material: naive CD4+ T cells from blood.

CDR3 DNA: TGTGCCAGCAGCCAAGTAGCGGGGGAGTGGTTCTTCTTC. It translates to CASSQVAGEWFFF. V gene TRBV14 combines with J gene TRBJ2-1; 9 bases match TRBD2. The CDR3 is 13 residues long. With V trimmed by 1 base and J by 16 bases, 8 bases remained unmatched. CDR1 SGHDN and CDR2 FVKESK come from the germline V gene.